The rows below give T cell receptor beta chains drawn from one sample of a study of T cells after posttransplantation cyclophosphamide. Some clones are missing from TCRdb's copy, which holds only in-frame ones; the method was immunoSEQ multiplex PCR. The sample contains about 12,000 clones, none of them singletons. The specimen was PBMCs. These receptors came from a woman aged 40 to 50 in good health, CMV-negative, and a related stem cell transplant donor. Each CDR3 is given with its conserved first and last residue. D genes are given only for firm matches. The listing skips clone size in some rows; elsewhere it reads once, few, many or a size class.

D,J,size,V,CDR3,DNA
TRBD2,TRBJ2-3,few,TRBV27,CASSLGLAGYTQYF,TGTGCCAGCAGTTTAGGGCTAGCGGGTTATACGCAGTATTTT
TRBD1,TRBJ2-7,many,TRBV7-9,CASSEGQGLYEQYF,TGTGCCAGCAGCGAGGGACAGGGGTTATACGAGCAGTACTTC
TRBD2,TRBJ2-4,many,TRBV4-1,CASSQAGLAGPQGIQYF,TGCGCCAGCAGCCAAGCCGGACTAGCGGGGCCCCAAGGGATTCAGTACTTC
TRBD1,TRBJ2-1,many,TRBV2,CASSRTGGFTEQFF,TGTGCCAGCAGCCGGACAGGGGGGTTTACCGAGCAGTTCTTC
.,TRBJ1-3,many,TRBV11-2,CASSPGGAPSGNTIYF,TGTGCCAGCAGCCCAGGTGGGGCCCCCTCTGGAAACACCATATATTTT
.,TRBJ1-5,many,TRBV15,CATSNLRVSYNQPQHF,TGTGCCACCTCTAACCTCAGGGTTTCATACAATCAGCCCCAGCATTTT
.,TRBJ2-7,many,TRBV5-4,CASSFYLPVAEQYF,TGTGCCAGCAGCTTTTACCTCCCGGTAGCCGAGCAGTACTTC
TRBD1,TRBJ1-6,many,TRBV12-3/TRBV12-4,CASSWDRKNSPLHF,TGTGCCAGCAGTTGGGACAGGAAGAATTCACCCCTCCACTTT
TRBD2,TRBJ2-3,many,TRBV2,CASLPGLVTDTQYF,TGTGCCAGTCTACCGGGACTAGTCACAGATACGCAGTATTTT
TRBD2,TRBJ2-1,many,TRBV30,CAWSYGLAGRRDEQFF,TGTGCCTGGAGTTACGGGCTAGCGGGCCGGAGGGATGAGCAGTTCTTC
TRBD2,TRBJ2-5,few,TRBV5-4,CASSSPGGLQETQYF,TGTGCCAGCAGCTCGCCGGGGGGGTTACAAGAGACCCAGTACTTC
TRBD2,TRBJ2-1,many,TRBV5-1,CASSFLAGNNEQFF,TGCGCCAGCAGCTTCCTAGCGGGAAACAATGAGCAGTTCTTC
.,TRBJ2-2,many,TRBV9,CASSITGWQGELFF,TGTGCCAGCAGCATCACAGGTTGGCAGGGGGAGCTGTTTTTT
TRBD1,TRBJ1-2,many,TRBV9,CASSPGQGNYGYTF,TGTGCCAGCAGTCCGGGACAGGGGAACTATGGCTACACCTTC
TRBD2,TRBJ2-3,many,TRBV4-1,CASSQDNLAGNTDTQYF,TGCGCCAGCAGCCAAGATAACCTAGCGGGGAACACAGATACGCAGTATTTT
TRBD1,TRBJ2-2,.,TRBV6-5,CATEKGQGRTGELFF,TGTGCCACGGAGAAGGGACAGGGACGCACCGGGGAGCTGTTTTTT
.,TRBJ1-3,medium-sized,TRBV6-1,CASSEVGNTIYF,TGTGCCAGCAGCGAGGTTGGAAACACCATATATTTT
TRBD1,TRBJ2-3,many,TRBV27,CASSYRDSNPDTQYF,TGTGCCAGCAGTTACCGGGACAGTAACCCAGATACGCAGTATTTT
.,TRBJ1-3,many,TRBV9,CASSVRGDSGNTIYF,TGTGCCAGCAGCGTAAGGGGCGACTCTGGAAACACCATATATTTT
TRBD1,TRBJ2-7,many,TRBV7-6,CASSRDRGPYEQYF,TGTGCCAGCAGCCGGGACAGGGGCCCCTACGAGCAGTACTTC
.,TRBJ1-2,medium-sized,TRBV28,CASSLRPLGGGYTF,TGTGCCAGCAGTTTGAGACCCTTGGGGGGTGGCTACACCTTC
TRBD1,TRBJ1-1,many,TRBV13,CASSSQGVTEAFF,TGTGCCAGCAGCTCACAGGGGGTCACTGAAGCTTTCTTT
TRBD2,TRBJ2-1,medium-sized,TRBV6-4,CASSAQLAGGGNEQFF,TGTGCCAGCAGTGCCCAACTAGCGGGGGGAGGCAATGAGCAGTTCTTC
TRBD2,TRBJ2-1,many,TRBV10-3,CAISYSGTSGIYVEQFF,TGTGCCATCAGTTATTCCGGGACTAGCGGGATATATGTTGAGCAGTTCTTC
TRBD1,TRBJ1-2,few,TRBV28,CASSFFQGGYGYTF,TGTGCCAGCAGTTTTTTCCAGGGGGGCTATGGCTACACCTTC
.,TRBJ1-5,many,TRBV2,CASSSQGGNQPQHF,TGTGCCAGCAGTTCTCAGGGAGGCAATCAGCCCCAGCATTTT
.,TRBJ2-7,many,TRBV28,CASGLQSGPYEQYF,TGTGCCAGCGGCCTGCAGAGCGGGCCCTACGAGCAGTACTTC
TRBD1,TRBJ2-2,.,TRBV4-1,CASTPDRVNTGELFF,TGCGCCAGCACCCCCGACAGGGTTAACACCGGGGAGCTGTTTTTT
.,TRBJ2-2,many,TRBV2,CASIREAGAHSGELFF,TGTGCCAGCATCCGCGAGGCGGGGGCTCACTCCGGGGAGCTGTTTTTT
.,TRBJ1-1,many,TRBV28,CASRLQGNTEAFF,TGTGCCAGCAGACTACAGGGGAACACTGAAGCTTTCTTT
TRBD2,TRBJ2-1,many,TRBV6-2/TRBV6-3,CASSDRLAGWEQFF,TGTGCCAGCAGTGATAGACTAGCGGGATGGGAGCAGTTCTTC
TRBD1,TRBJ2-7,many,TRBV2,CASRSIGTGFYEQYF,TGTGCCAGCAGAAGCATCGGGACAGGGTTCTACGAGCAGTACTTC
.,TRBJ1-4,many,TRBV4-3,CASSRAGSTNEKLFF,TGCGCCAGCAGCCGGGCGGGATCAACTAATGAAAAACTGTTTTTT
TRBD1,TRBJ1-1,many,TRBV7-8,CASSLTSITGGSPPFF,TGTGCCAGCAGCCTAACCTCTATCACAGGGGGGAGTCCCCCCTTCTTT
TRBD1,TRBJ1-5,many,TRBV6-1,CASRTGDQPQHF,TGTGCCAGCAGAACAGGGGACCAGCCCCAGCATTTT
TRBD2,TRBJ2-7,many,TRBV5-1,CASSPRSGGASYEQYF,TGCGCCAGCAGCCCTCGTAGCGGGGGGGCTAGCTACGAGCAGTACTTC
.,TRBJ2-3,.,TRBV5-1,CASSLMTVSTDTQYF,TGCGCCAGCAGCTTGATGACAGTTAGCACAGATACGCAGTATTTT
.,TRBJ2-3,few,TRBV29-1,CSVWFGDSRTSTDTQYF,TGCAGCGTTTGGTTTGGCGATAGCAGGACTAGCACAGATACGCAGTATTTT
.,TRBJ1-3,many,TRBV28,CASSSGISGNTIYF,TGTGCCAGCAGTTCGGGGATCTCTGGAAACACCATATATTTT
TRBD1,TRBJ1-2,many,TRBV28,CASRLQGADGYTF,TGTGCCAGCAGGCTACAGGGGGCGGATGGCTACACCTTC
TRBD2,TRBJ2-3,many,TRBV5-6,CASSPSPGLAEDTQYF,TGTGCCAGCAGCCCATCCCCGGGACTAGCGGAAGATACGCAGTATTTT
.,TRBJ2-5,many,TRBV5-1,CASSLKTGGAETQYF,TGCGCCAGCAGCTTGAAAACTGGGGGGGCGGAGACCCAGTACTTC
TRBD2,TRBJ2-3,many,TRBV6-2/TRBV6-3,CASSQSGGTDTQYF,TGTGCCAGCAGCCAAAGCGGGGGCACAGATACGCAGTATTTT
.,TRBJ2-7,many,TRBV5-5,CASSLDGVGSEQYF,TGTGCCAGCAGCTTGGACGGGGTGGGGAGCGAGCAGTACTTC
.,TRBJ2-7,many,TRBV11-2,CASSLFHEQYF,TGTGCCAGCAGCCTTTTCCACGAGCAGTACTTC
.,TRBJ1-5,medium-sized,TRBV18,CASSSISVQGEGQPQHF,TGTGCCAGCTCTTCCATATCGGTACAGGGTGAGGGGCAGCCCCAGCATTTT
.,TRBJ2-1,many,TRBV28,CASSLVPDNEQFF,TGTGCCAGCAGTTTAGTTCCGGACAATGAGCAGTTCTTC
.,TRBJ2-7,many,TRBV18,CASSPQENEQYF,TGTGCCAGCTCCCCGCAGGAGAACGAGCAGTACTTC
TRBD2,TRBJ2-1,many,TRBV19,CATTGGGGLNEQFF,TGTGCCACTACAGGCGGGGGGGGGCTCAATGAGCAGTTCTTC
.,TRBJ2-3,.,TRBV7-8,CASSPQLIRSGSTDTQYF,TGTGCCAGCAGCCCCCAGTTAATCCGAAGCGGAAGCACAGATACGCAGTATTTT